The 18 T cell receptor beta chains below all came from one sample that was sequenced in a study of beta chain features in type 1 diabetes. Isolated RNA was reverse transcribed in full, so expressed TCRB transcripts were sequenced. Generated by immunoSEQ multiplex PCR, the TCRdb table keeps only in-frame clones and is missing some. Of tens of thousands of clones in the sample, approximately 59% were seen once. The sequenced sample consisted of Tregs from blood. These receptors all come from a woman aged 18-30 years in good health.

DNA of the CDR3: TGTGCCAGCAGTGGCCCCACCTACAATGAGCAGTTCTTC. Translating gives CASSGPTYNEQFF. The genes are TRBV7-2 and TRBJ2-1, with unresolved D. V lost 6 bases and J 2 bases, leaving 8 bases between the germline ends. Germline loops: CDR1 SGHTA, CDR2 FQGNSA. The CDR3 covers 13 residues.

This clone was counted between two and nine times. V is TRBV7-8 and J is TRBJ1-2; 8 bases fit TRBD1. Germline assignment: CDR1 SGHVS and CDR2 FQNEAQ. V shed 2 bases and J 7 bases; nucleotides not matched to a gene: 6. The CDR3 loop spans 14 amino acids. The CDR3 spells CASSLTRTGSGYTF. In DNA, the CDR3 is TGTGCCAGCAGCTTAACCCGGACAGGGAGTGGCTACACCTTC.

This clone was recorded a few times. Other DNA sequences in the sample encode the same CDR3. The genes are TRBV4-2 and TRBJ2-1; TRBD2 aligns across 13 bases. Germline assignment: CDR1 LGHNA and CDR2 YNFKEQ. The CDR3 totals 17 residues. The V and J ends lost 1 base and 5 bases, in that order; junction bases with no gene match: 5. The CDR3: CASSQGAGLAGNNEQFF. Written as DNA, the CDR3 is TGTGCCAGCAGCCAAGGGGCGGGACTAGCGGGGAACAATGAGCAGTTCTTC.

The V and J genes are TRBV11-2 and TRBJ2-5; perhaps TRBD1 as D (5 bases). This CDR3 region has 14 residues. V was clipped by 0 bases and J by 9 bases, with 14 bases between them. The germline V gene has CDR1 SGHAT and CDR2 FQNNGV. The CDR3 region is CASSLDLGLGAQYF. The CDR3 bases are TGTGCCAGCAGCTTAGACCTGGGGCTAGGGGCCCAGTACTTC.

V is TRBV7-9 and J is TRBJ2-1; D call uncertain. CDR1 is SEHNR and CDR2 is FQNEAQ in the germline V gene (reference sequence). The V gene lost 8 bases and the J gene lost 0 bases, with 11 bases spanning the gap. This CDR3 comprises 14 residues. The CDR3 region is CASSSEFSYNEQFF. CDR3 in DNA: TGTGCCAGCTCCTCGGAGTTCTCCTACAATGAGCAGTTCTTC.

In this sample, this clone turned up a few times. This rearrangement joins TRBV30 to TRBJ1-1; D is perhaps TRBD1 (6 bases). CDR1 GTSNPN and CDR2 SVGIG come from the germline V gene (reference sequence). CDR3 length: 16 amino acids. The V gene lost 4 bases and the J gene lost 0 bases, with 18 bases spanning the gap. The CDR3 coding sequence is TGTGCCTGGATCTCTCCCAACAGGGTGTTGAACACTGAAGCTTTCTTT. This gives the protein CAWISPNRVLNTEAFF.

This chain uses TRBV7-2 with TRBJ2-6, with 8 positions matching TRBD1. The V gene's germline CDR1 is SGHTA and CDR2 FQGNSA. This CDR3 comprises 16 residues. Unmatched junction bases numbered 2, after V lost 4 bases and J lost 0 bases. CDR3 region: CASSYQGASGANVLTF. The CDR3 DNA sequence: TGTGCCAGCAGCTACCAGGGGGCCTCTGGGGCCAACGTCCTGACTTTC.

The genes are TRBV7-3 and TRBJ2-1, with 8 bases fitting TRBD1. The ends lost 4 bases at V and 0 bases at J; junction bases unmatched: 5. CDR1 is SGHTA, CDR2 FQGTGA, per germline. This CDR3 contains 16 residues. CDR3 nucleotide sequence: TGTGCCAGCAGCTATCTCGGGACAGGCTCCTACAATGAGCAGTTCTTC. Its translation: CASSYLGTGSYNEQFF.

This chain joins TRBV4-1 and TRBJ2-7; 16 bases are a match to TRBD2. Germline values: CDR1 MGHRA, CDR2 YSYEKL. The trim removed 4 bases at V and 7 bases at J, leaving 10 bases unmatched. The CDR3 has 17 residues. CDR3 region: CASSPGLAGGGWEEQYF. CDR3 coding DNA: TGCGCCAGCAGCCCGGGACTAGCGGGGGGGGGCTGGGAGGAGCAGTACTTC.

This clone was counted a few times. V and J are TRBV27 and TRBJ1-5, with TRBD1 as a possible D gene (6 bases). Germline loops: CDR1 MNHEY, CDR2 SMNVEV (reference sequence). Trimming took 6 bases from V and 0 from J, leaving 18 bases between them. This CDR3 region has 17 residues. CDR3 sequence reads: CASRPTRQAYSNQPQHF. Here the CDR3 DNA reads TGTGCCAGCAGGCCTACCCGACAGGCCTATAGCAATCAGCCCCAGCATTTT.

The V call is TRBV6-1, the J call TRBJ1-1; D unclear. The length of the CDR3 is 13 residues. Germline V lookup: CDR1 MNHNS, CDR2 SASEGT. Trimming pared 2 bases from V and 1 base from J, leaving 5 bases between. The CDR3 sequence: CASSEHQNTEAFF. The DNA of the CDR3 is TGTGCCAGCAGTGAACATCAGAACACTGAAGCTTTCTTT.

The V call is TRBV18, the J call TRBJ1-1, with 7 bases that match TRBD1. From germline, CDR1 is KGHSH and CDR2 LQKENI. V dropped 4 bases and J dropped 10; count of bases not matched to a gene: 9. The length of the CDR3 is 13 residues. CDR3 residues: CASSLQGTERAFF. DNA of the CDR3: TGTGCCAGCTCACTACAGGGGACAGAAAGAGCTTTCTTT.

This CDR3 reads CASSSLGDTQYF. The CDR3 DNA reads as TGTGCCAGCAGCTCCCTCGGAGATACGCAGTATTTT. The chain combines TRBV7-9 with TRBJ2-3; no clear D. CDR3 length: 12 amino acids. Germline V CDR1 and CDR2: SEHNR, FQNEAQ (reference sequence). Trimming took 4 bases from V and 5 from J, leaving 7 bases between them.

In this sample, this clone turned up a few times. The V and J genes are TRBV5-1 and TRBJ1-5; no clear D gene. Germline CDR1 reads SGHRS; CDR2 reads YFSETQ. Trimming took 4 bases from V and 4 from J, leaving 9 bases between them. The CDR3 is 13 residues long. The DNA of the CDR3 is TGCGCCAGCAGCCCGGGTGGGAATCAGCCCCAGCATTTT. Its protein is CASSPGGNQPQHF. Supplemented by reference TRBV5-1 and TRBJ1-5, the full variable domain reads KAGVTQTPRYLIKTRGQQVTLSCSPISGHRSVSWYQQTPGQGLQFLFEYFSETQRNKGNFPGRFSGRQFSNSRSEMNVSTLELGDSALYLCASSPGGNQPQHFGDGTRLSIL.

The rearrangement uses TRBV4-2 and TRBJ1-5; the D is unclear. The CDR3 extends over 13 amino acids. CDR1 is LGHNA and CDR2 is YNFKEQ in the germline V gene. V was trimmed by 1 base and J by 3 bases, leaving 4 bases between them. CDR3 residues: CASSQGDNQPQHF. In nucleotides, the CDR3 is TGTGCCAGCAGCCAAGGAGACAATCAGCCCCAGCATTTT.

This clone has only one observation. V gene TRBV4-3 combines with J gene TRBJ2-1; tentatively, D is TRBD2 (5 bases). Trimming removed 0 bases at V and 3 bases at J, with 12 bases between. Per germline, CDR1 LGHNA and CDR2 YSLEER. The CDR3 has 16 residues. In nucleotides, the CDR3 is TGCGCCAGCAGCCAAGATTCAGCGGCCTTCTACAATGAGCAGTTCTTC. Protein product: CASSQDSAAFYNEQFF.

This chain uses TRBV7-2 with TRBJ2-1, with D possibly TRBD1 on 5 matching bases. This CDR3 region has 15 residues. V was shortened by 4 bases and J by 3 bases, with 13 bases between the two germline ends. Germline assignment: CDR1 SGHTA and CDR2 FQGNSA. CDR3 region: CASSSRQNVYNEQFF. The CDR3 DNA is TGTGCCAGCAGCTCCAGACAGAACGTCTACAATGAGCAGTTCTTC.

V and J are TRBV18 and TRBJ1-4; 7 nucleotides align to TRBD1. The ends lost 3 bases at V and 3 bases at J; junction bases unmatched: 4. The germline V gene has CDR1 KGHSH and CDR2 LQKENI. This CDR3 region has 15 residues. The CDR3 sequence: CASSPDRDANEKLFF. The CDR3 DNA follows: TGTGCCAGCTCACCCGACAGGGATGCTAATGAAAAACTGTTTTTT.